The clone carrying this TCR beta chain was recorded only once. This specimen belongs to a study of blood T cell repertoires in COVID-19. Data came from immunoSEQ multiplex PCR; TCRdb stores just in-frame clones and leaves some out. The sample lists 360,000 or so clones; approximately 89% were seen once. The CDR3 has 16 residues. Germline V gene data show CDR1 as SGHDN and CDR2 as FVKESK. Trimming shortened V by 1 base and J by 6 bases, and 17 bases separated the two germline ends. Seattle patient enrollment occurred during active infection, with longitudinal follow-up thereafter. The sample taken for sequencing was peripheral blood. The chain is built from TRBV14 and TRBJ2-3, with unresolved D. This clonotype originated in a woman aged 55 to 70 with COVID-19, enrolled during active disease. The CDR3 nucleotides read TGTGCCAGCAGCCAAGTCCCCGTTGCCCTACGGGATACGCAGTATTTT. Protein product: CASSQVPVALRDTQYF.